Included here is one T cell receptor beta chain sequence, with context. What it binds is not known. Germline V gene lookup returns CDR1 GTSNPN and CDR2 SVGIG (reference sequence). The V segment lost 1 base and the J segment 5 bases; nucleotides outside the gene matches: 10. The CDR3 is made up of 15 amino acids. PCR was performed using 60 Vbeta and 13 Jbeta primers. Data came from immunoSEQ multiplex PCR; TCRdb stores just in-frame clones and leaves some out. The table shows more than 70,000 clones, with more than 60% occurring only once. This entry comes from a study of cytomegalovirus exposure and HLA in healthy donors. Study-level findings and limits: In a later analysis, common viral pathogens appeared linked to several of the most significant clusters. Reported performance of the classifier showed diagnosis of cytomegalovirus status with high specificity and sensitivity.

The V call is TRBV30, the J call TRBJ2-5; 7 bases align to TRBD2. Sequenced: PBMCs. This clonotype was obtained from a boy aged 5-17 years in good health and CMV-seronegative. The CDR3 DNA sequence: TGTGCCTGGAGTGAAGGACTAGGGACGGGGGAGACCCAGTACTTC. Its translation: CAWSEGLGTGETQYF.